This record looks at one T cell receptor beta chain sequence and its context. This entry is derived from a study of Ad26.COV2.S vaccination and SARS-CoV-2 variants. Method: immunoSEQ multiplex PCR; TCRdb's copy keeps in-frame clones and lacks some. Seen here are about 350,000 clones, around 92% observed once, and the top ten hold 3.9%. In germline, CDR1 is LNHDA, CDR2 SQIVND (reference sequence). This CDR3 is built from 11 residues. V was pared by 9 bases and J by 12 bases, with 14 bases between. The specimen comprised peripheral blood, sampled after recovery from COVID-19. This chain links TRBV19 with TRBJ1-4, with a possible D match to TRBD1 (5 bases). This sequence was found in a human donor who had recovered from COVID-19. CDR3 protein: CASHGGDQLFF. CDR3 sequence (DNA): TGTGCCAGCCATGGGGGGGATCAACTGTTTTTT.